The 7 T cell receptor beta chains listed next were all sequenced from one sample in a study of OX40 agonist ivuxolimab in advanced cancers. Library preparation employed the immunoSEQ multiplex PCR assay. TCRdb retrieved this table from immuneACCESS and kept in-frame rearrangements only. Not all clones are present; in checked studies, unresolved V genes account for under half, and no reason is known for the remainder. The sample records 25,000 to 30,000 clones, more than 60% of which are singletons. The top ten clonotypes cover around 28% of the sample. The material sequenced was CD4+ or CD8+ T cells sorted from blood, taken in a trial of the OX40 agonist ivuxolimab. These TCRs come from an adult with an advanced solid tumor such as melanoma, head and neck, liver or kidney cancer.

The J gene is TRBJ2-5, the V gene TRBV6-1; D unresolved. Germline CDR1 is MNHNS and CDR2 is SASEGT. The CDR3 extends over 14 amino acids. V shed 2 bases and J shed 1 base, with 8 bases lying between them. Here the CDR3 reads CASSEQMLQETQYF. The CDR3 nucleotides are TGTGCCAGCAGTGAACAGATGCTCCAAGAGACCCAGTACTTC.

This clone is medium-sized in the sample. CDR3 DNA: TGTGCCAGCTCCGAGACAGGGTCCTACAATGAGCAGTTCTTC. Protein sequence: CASSETGSYNEQFF. The V gene is TRBV5-4, the J gene TRBJ2-1; 7 bases agree with TRBD1. The length of the CDR3 is 14 residues. Germline V gene data show CDR1 as SGHNT and CDR2 as YYREEE (reference sequence). The J segment lost 1 base and the V segment lost 7 bases, leaving 5 bases of the junction unmatched. Combining the CDR3 with reference TRBV5-4 and TRBJ2-1 gives the whole variable domain ETGVTQSPTHLIKTRGQQVTLRCSSQSGHNTVSWYQQALGQGPQFIFQYYREEENGRGNFPPRFSGLQFPNYSSELNVNALELDDSALYLCASSETGSYNEQFFGPGTRLTVL.

By share, this clone counts as medium-sized. Other DNA sequences of this sample code for an identical CDR3. V is TRBV9 and J is TRBJ1-4; D might be TRBD1 (6 bases). With 4 bases removed from V and 4 bases from J, the gap between germline ends came to 14 bases. The CDR3 is 15 amino acids. Germline CDR1 SGDLS, CDR2 YYNGEE. The CDR3 protein is CASSPEGGDNEKLFF. Here the CDR3 DNA reads TGTGCCAGCAGCCCGGAGGGGGGGGATAATGAAAAACTGTTTTTT. Complete variable domain (other parts from reference TRBV9 and TRBJ1-4): DSGVTQTPKHLITATGQRVTLRCSPRSGDLSVYWYQQSLDQGLQFLIQYYNGEERAKGNILERFSAQQFPDLHSELNLSSLELGDSALYFCASSPEGGDNEKLFFGSGTQLSVL.

The chain uses TRBV6-4 and TRBJ2-3, with 9 nucleotides matching TRBD2. CDR3 length: 16 residues. Trimming removed 4 bases from V and 0 bases from J; junction bases left unmatched: 5. Germline V lookup: CDR1 MRHNA, CDR2 SNTAGT. CDR3 amino acids: CASSGGAGGSTDTQYF. The CDR3 DNA reads as TGTGCCAGCAGTGGCGGAGCGGGGGGAAGCACAGATACGCAGTATTTT.

The chain uses TRBV4-1 and TRBJ2-2; 14 nucleotides agree with TRBD2. The trim removed 0 bases at V and 3 bases at J, leaving 12 bases unmatched. This CDR3 is built from 21 residues. In germline, CDR1 is MGHRA, CDR2 YSYEKL. As DNA, the CDR3 is TGCGCCAGCAGCCAAGAAATCAGACTAGCGGGAGGGCCACCGGACACCGGGGAGCTGTTTTTT. It yields the protein CASSQEIRLAGGPPDTGELFF.

The CDR3 nucleotides read TGTGCCACCAGCGGCAAGACCGGGCCAAGCTACGAGCAGTACTTC. Encoded protein: CATSGKTGPSYEQYF. This rearrangement joins TRBV15 to TRBJ2-7; no reliable D call. Germline CDR1 LNHNV, CDR2 YYDKDF (reference sequence). There are 15 residues in the CDR3. V was pared by 5 bases and J by 3 bases, with 17 bases between. Filled out from reference TRBV15 and TRBJ2-7, the complete variable domain reads DAMVIQNPRYQVTQFGKPVTLSCSQTLNHNVMYWYQQKSSQAPKLLFHYYDKDFNNEADTPDNFQSRRPNTSFCFLDIRSPGLGDTAMYLCATSGKTGPSYEQYFGPGTRLTVT.

The chain carries TRBV6-1 and TRBJ1-2, with D perhaps matching TRBD1 (5 bases). There are 14 residues in the CDR3. CDR1 is MNHNS and CDR2 is SASEGT in the germline V gene. V lost 8 bases and J 1 base, leaving 14 bases between the germline ends. The CDR3 spells CASGIGTFNYGYTF. The DNA of the CDR3 is TGTGCCAGCGGAATTGGGACTTTTAACTATGGCTACACCTTC.